The clone carrying this T cell receptor beta chain has just one count. The data were taken from a study of blood T cell repertoires in COVID-19. Clones were read by immunoSEQ multiplex PCR, and TCRdb kept only the in-frame ones, dropping some. Seen here are around 40,000 clones, around 93% observed once, and the top ten hold 15% to 19%. Germline V gene sequence: CDR1 SNHLY, CDR2 FYNNEI. The CDR3 length is 17 residues. Trimming removed 7 bases from V and 10 bases from J; junction bases left unmatched: 15. The gene calls are TRBV2 and TRBJ2-1; 14 positions match TRBD2. The receptor comes from a woman aged 30 to 39 in a cohort sampled during active COVID-19. Sequencing was done on a sample of peripheral blood. The chain's CDR3 is CASTPVRGLAGEGEQFF. The CDR3 coding sequence is TGTGCCAGCACCCCGGTCCGGGGACTAGCGGGAGAGGGGGAGCAGTTCTTC.